These 8 T cell receptor beta chains came from one sample sequenced in a study of graft-versus-host responses after intestinal transplantation. Time point of the sample: postoperative day 105 after intestinal transplantation (dayNNNN = postoperative day). The authors processed graft tissue to release intraepithelial and lamina propria lymphocytes. Clones were sequenced by immunoSEQ multiplex PCR, and TCRdb holds only the in-frame ones, with some missing. The sample has about 3,600 clones, roughly 70% seen once. Source: ileum tissue, taken 105 days after intestinal transplantation. All receptors derive from a human patient who received an intestinal transplant, so some T cells may come from the graft donor.

In its sample, this clone ranks as large. This chain uses TRBV6-1 with TRBJ2-3; 9 bases map to TRBD2. This CDR3 contains 15 residues. Germline CDR1 is MNHNS and CDR2 is SASEGT. J lost 4 bases, V lost 2 bases, and 4 bases had no gene match. The CDR3 loop reads CASSEKAGGPDTQYF. The CDR3 DNA is TGTGCCAGCAGTGAAAAAGCGGGAGGACCAGATACGCAGTATTTT.

This chain joins TRBV6-5 and TRBJ2-5; perhaps TRBD2 as D (6 bases). Between the trimmed V and J ends, which lost 0 bases and 5 bases, there was a span of 13 bases. In germline, CDR1 is MNHEY, CDR2 SVGAGI. CDR3 length: 15 residues. The CDR3 loop reads CASSYSSSGGETQYF. CDR3 in DNA: TGTGCCAGCAGTTACTCATCCAGCGGAGGGGAGACCCAGTACTTC.

This clone was found a few times. The J gene is TRBJ2-2, the V gene TRBV21-1; TRBD1, as called in the table, went unchecked against the DNA. TRBV21-1 is noted as a pseudogene. The CDR3 runs 14 residues. CDR3 in amino acids: CASSKGTNTGELFF. CDR3 coding DNA: TGTGCCAGCAGCAAAGGGACAAACACCGGGGAGCTGTTTTTT.

This rearrangement joins TRBV29-1 to TRBJ2-1; 10 positions match TRBD1. The CDR3 runs 15 residues. Trimming at V came to 4 bases and at J to 5 bases, leaving 8 bases not matched to a gene. In germline, CDR1 is SQVTM, CDR2 ANQGSEA. The CDR3 region is CSVAPDRGDHNEQFF. In DNA form, the CDR3 reads TGCAGCGTTGCCCCGGACAGGGGGGACCACAATGAGCAGTTCTTC.

V and J are TRBV29-1 and TRBJ2-1; 8 bases are a match to TRBD2. V trimming: 6 bases; J trimming: 7 bases; junction bases outside the gene matches: 8. The CDR3 sequence is 13 residues long. The germline V gene has CDR1 SQVTM and CDR2 ANQGSEA. CDR3 sequence (DNA): TGCAGCGTCCCCGGGACTAGGCCAAATGAGCAGTTCTTC. It yields the protein CSVPGTRPNEQFF.

The CDR3 DNA reads TGCGCCAGCAGTCACCAGCCAGGACAGGGGATAAACATTCAGTACTTC. Translated: CASSHQPGQGINIQYF. This chain uses TRBV23-1 with TRBJ2-4; the match to TRBD1 covers 9 bases. TRBV23-1 is marked as an open reading frame, function uncertain. V gave up 3 bases and J gave up 6 bases; unmatched junction bases: 9. The CDR3 runs to 16 residues.

V and J are TRBV5-1 and TRBJ2-5; D is undetermined. CDR1 and CDR2 from the germline V gene are SGHRS and YFSETQ. V lost 2 bases, J lost 1 base, and 0 bases lay in between. The CDR3 loop spans 11 amino acids. CDR3 bases: TGCGCCAGCAGCTTCCAAGAGACCCAGTACTTC. Amino acids: CASSFQETQYF.

This chain uses TRBV14 with TRBJ2-7; weak D call: TRBD2 (5 bases). Germline loops: CDR1 SGHDN, CDR2 FVKESK. Deletions cut 0 bases from V and 8 bases from J, with 17 bases between. This CDR3 is 15 amino acids long. DNA for the CDR3: TGTGCCAGCAGCCAAGATGACGTCGGGAATCGACAGCAGTACTTC. Its protein product is CASSQDDVGNRQQYF.